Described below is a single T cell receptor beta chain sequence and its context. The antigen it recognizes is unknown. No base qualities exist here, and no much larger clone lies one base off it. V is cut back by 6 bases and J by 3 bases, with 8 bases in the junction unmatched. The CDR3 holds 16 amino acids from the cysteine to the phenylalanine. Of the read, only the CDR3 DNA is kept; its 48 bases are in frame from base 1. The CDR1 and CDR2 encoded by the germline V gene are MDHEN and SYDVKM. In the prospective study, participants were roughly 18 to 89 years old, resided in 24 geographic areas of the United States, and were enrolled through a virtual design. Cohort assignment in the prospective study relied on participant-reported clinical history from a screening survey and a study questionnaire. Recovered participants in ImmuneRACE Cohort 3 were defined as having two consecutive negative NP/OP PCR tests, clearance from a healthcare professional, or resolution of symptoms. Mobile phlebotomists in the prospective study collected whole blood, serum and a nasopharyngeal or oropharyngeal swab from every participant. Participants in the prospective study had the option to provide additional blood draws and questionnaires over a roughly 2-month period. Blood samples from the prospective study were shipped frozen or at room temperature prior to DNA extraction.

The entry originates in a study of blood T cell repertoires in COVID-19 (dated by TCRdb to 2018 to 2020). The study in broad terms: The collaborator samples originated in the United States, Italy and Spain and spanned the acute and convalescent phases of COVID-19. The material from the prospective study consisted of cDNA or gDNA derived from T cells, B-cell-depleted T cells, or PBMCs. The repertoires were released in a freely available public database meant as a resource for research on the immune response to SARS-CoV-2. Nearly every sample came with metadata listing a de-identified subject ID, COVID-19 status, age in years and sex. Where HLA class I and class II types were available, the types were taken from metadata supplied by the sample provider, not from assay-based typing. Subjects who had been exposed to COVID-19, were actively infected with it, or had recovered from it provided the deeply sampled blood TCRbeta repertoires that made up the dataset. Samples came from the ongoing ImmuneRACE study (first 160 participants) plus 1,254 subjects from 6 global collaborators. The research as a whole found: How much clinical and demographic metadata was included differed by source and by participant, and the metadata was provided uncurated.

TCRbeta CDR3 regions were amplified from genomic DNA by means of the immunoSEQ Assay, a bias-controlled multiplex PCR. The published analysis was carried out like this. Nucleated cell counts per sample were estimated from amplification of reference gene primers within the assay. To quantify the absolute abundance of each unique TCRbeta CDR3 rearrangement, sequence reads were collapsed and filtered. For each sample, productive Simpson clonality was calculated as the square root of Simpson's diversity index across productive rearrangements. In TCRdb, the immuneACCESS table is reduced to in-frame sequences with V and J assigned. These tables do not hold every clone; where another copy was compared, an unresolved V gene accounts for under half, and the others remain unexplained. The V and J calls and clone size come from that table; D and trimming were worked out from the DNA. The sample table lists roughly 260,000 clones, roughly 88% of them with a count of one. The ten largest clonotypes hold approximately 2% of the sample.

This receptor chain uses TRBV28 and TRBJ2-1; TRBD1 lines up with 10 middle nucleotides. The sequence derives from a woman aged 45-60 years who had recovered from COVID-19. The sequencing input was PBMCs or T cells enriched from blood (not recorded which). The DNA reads TGTGCCAGCAGACTACCCGGGACAGGGGTCTACAATGAGCAGTTCTTC. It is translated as CASRLPGTGVYNEQFF.